A single sample gave rise to the 10 T cell receptor beta chains below, sequenced in a study of monozygotic twins with inflammatory bowel disease. For each CDR3 protein, TCRdb gives one entry from its re-call of the 5' RACE reads, without DNA. The sample has under 200,000 distinct CDR3 sequences; the top ten hold roughly 2.3%. The sample consisted of blood. Source of these receptors: a human donor with ulcerative colitis or Crohn's disease, or a healthy co-twin of an affected twin (not recorded which).

The CDR3 loop is CASSGDFLNEQFF. The rearrangement uses TRBV5-4 and TRBJ2-1; as DNA is missing, the TRBD2 call by TCRdb cannot be tested. Germline V CDR1 and CDR2: SGHNT, YYREEE (reference sequence). The CDR3 sequence is 13 residues long.

V gene TRBV5-1 combines with J gene TRBJ1-3. Germline V lookup: CDR1 SGHRS, CDR2 YFSETQ. This CDR3 is built from 16 residues. The CDR3 region is CASSLAVGSGGNTIYF.

The V and J genes are TRBV5-6 and TRBJ2-5; TCRdb indicates TRBD2, and absent DNA this call remains unverified. This CDR3 comprises 15 residues. The germline V gene has CDR1 SGHDT and CDR2 YYEEEE. The CDR3 here is CASSLGGGTQETQYF.

This chain uses TRBV5-4 with TRBJ1-6. The V gene's germline CDR1 is SGHNT and CDR2 YYREEE (reference sequence). The CDR3 extends over 13 amino acids. CDR3 protein: CASSSVKDSPLHF.

This chain links TRBV20-1 with TRBJ2-5. CDR1 DFQATT and CDR2 SNEGSKA come from the germline V gene (reference sequence). The CDR3 runs to 13 residues. CDR3 sequence: CSARGRQKETQYF.

This chain uses TRBV7-6 with TRBJ1-4. The CDR3 sequence is 14 residues long. Germline-derived CDR1 and CDR2 are SGHVS and FNYEAQ. The CDR3 protein is CASSSRALGEKLFF.

The rearrangement joins TRBV5-1 to TRBJ2-2. The germline gives CDR1 SGHRS, CDR2 YFSETQ. The CDR3 covers 15 residues. CDR3 residues: CASSLGAFDTGELFF.

This rearrangement joins TRBV28 to TRBJ2-7; absent DNA, TCRdb's TRBD1 call cannot be checked. Per the germline V gene, CDR1 is MDHEN and CDR2 is SYDVKM. The CDR3 has 14 residues. The CDR3 reads CASSPGSSSYEQYF. The full variable domain, completed using reference TRBV28 and TRBJ2-7, is DVKVTQSSRYLVKRTGEKVFLECVQDMDHENMFWYRQDPGLGLRLIYFSYDVKMKEKGDIPEGYSVSREKKERFSLILESASTNQTSMYLCASSPGSSSYEQYFGPGTRLTVT.

The chain recombines TRBV20-1 with TRBJ1-1; with no DNA, the TCRdb D assignment of TRBD1 cannot be verified. The V gene's germline CDR1 is DFQATT and CDR2 SNEGSKA (reference sequence). There are 15 residues in the CDR3. The CDR3 is CSARDPTGEGTEAFF.

The chain employs TRBV12-3 or TRBV12-4 and TRBJ1-6; TCRdb's assignment of TRBD1 cannot be checked, as there is no DNA. The CDR3 length is 15 residues. The CDR3 region is CASSLMGGKNSPLHF.